This T cell receptor (beta chain) was identified during a study of tumor and adjacent non-tumor tissue in lung cancer. The wider study: Patients comprised some eleven adenocarcinoma, a couple of squamous cell carcinoma and 1 small cell lung cancer. Study-wide points: In normal lung, the top 100 clones were significantly more dominant than in tumor.

TCRbeta libraries were built with three rounds of nested PCR, modified from ARM-PCR. One entry per CDR3 protein results from TCRdb running MiXCR on the multiplex PCR reads. The table lists around 60,000 distinct CDR3 sequences, about 61% of them singletons. No cell sorting was done before RNA was extracted from the tissue. This non-tumor lung sample came from over 3 cm beyond the tumor edge. Turning to this clonotype: Antigen: not known. One end of the junction is discordant with germline, which a read error may explain.

This CDR3 is built from 14 residues. The germline CDR1 and CDR2 sequences are SGHNT and YYREEE (reference sequence). This clonotype was sampled from a man between 70 and 80 years old with non-small cell lung cancer. The sample comprised distant non-tumor lung tissue. The chain employs TRBV5-4 and TRBJ2-5; 7 positions agree with TRBD1. Written as DNA, the CDR3 is TGTACCAGCAGCCCGGCAGGGGGCCAAGAGACCCAGTACTTC. The encoded protein is CTSSPAGGQETQYF.